This T cell receptor (beta chain) was obtained from a study of shared clonotypes between healthy human individuals. The germline V and J ends were trimmed by 0 bases and 1 base, with 7 bases remaining between them. Germline CDR1 MNHNS, CDR2 SASEGT. The CDR3 has 15 residues. The protocol was immunoSEQ multiplex PCR, while the TCRdb copy is restricted to in-frame clones and leaves out a portion. The top ten clones hold roughly 1.2% of a sample with 1,500,000 or so clones, approximately 97% of them seen once. The sequence came from a man aged 25 to 40 in good health. This rearrangement joins TRBV6-1 to TRBJ2-1; D gene ambiguous. The sequencing sample was made of naive CD4+ T cells sorted from blood. Subset described: CD45RA+ positively selected. CDR3 nucleotides: TGTGCCAGCAGTGAAGCCCCCTCGTCCTACAATGAGCAGTTCTTC. Its translation is CASSEAPSSYNEQFF.